A selection of T cell receptor beta chains follows, all from one sample in a study of blood T cell repertoires in COVID-19. Libraries were prepared by immunoSEQ multiplex PCR; TCRdb keeps only in-frame clonotypes and omits some of them. The data hold approximately 140,000 clones, with more than 80% observed a single time. Sequencing was performed on peripheral blood. The receptors originated from a human donor in a cohort sampled during active COVID-19. The CDR3 runs from the conserved cysteine through the conserved F or W. A D gene is named only where the DNA matches it firmly. Size values are once, few and many counts, or a class for expanded clones, and some rows have none.

V	J	D	size	CDR3	DNA
TRBV28	TRBJ2-1	.	.	CASSFSGQSGNEQFF	TGTGCCAGCAGTTTTTCCGGACAGTCCGGGAATGAGCAGTTCTTC
TRBV6-4	TRBJ2-1	.	.	CASSVYLDSRDEQFF	TGTGCCAGCAGTGTGTATCTCGATTCCCGGGATGAGCAGTTCTTC
TRBV4-2	TRBJ1-2	TRBD1	.	CASSQQQGQGGYTF	TGTGCCAGCAGCCAACAACAGGGGCAGGGGGGCTACACCTTC
TRBV2	TRBJ2-7	TRBD1	.	CASTTRDRGEQYF	TGTGCCAGCACCACGAGGGACAGGGGCGAGCAGTACTTC
TRBV6-2/TRBV6-3	TRBJ1-1	.	.	CASSLKLNTEAFF	TGTGCCAGCAGTTTAAAATTGAACACTGAAGCTTTCTTT
TRBV5-1	TRBJ2-5	.	.	CASSSDGVQETQYF	TGCGCCAGCAGCTCGGACGGGGTCCAAGAGACCCAGTACTTC
TRBV4-2	TRBJ2-3	TRBD2	.	CASSQDSGTSGGAVADTQYF	TGTGCCAGCAGCCAAGATAGCGGGACTAGCGGGGGGGCGGTCGCTGATACGCAGTATTTT
TRBV3-1/TRBV3-2	TRBJ2-5	TRBD2	.	CASSQAAGGNLQETQYF	TGTGCCAGCAGCCAAGCAGCGGGGGGGAATCTACAAGAGACCCAGTACTTC
TRBV20-1	TRBJ2-3	.	.	CSASEGDTQYF	TGCAGTGCTAGCGAGGGAGATACGCAGTATTTT
TRBV6-5	TRBJ2-1	.	.	CASSSRLAGNNEQFF	TGTGCCAGCAGCAGCCGCTTGGCCGGGAACAATGAGCAGTTCTTC
TRBV2	TRBJ2-7	.	once	CASSDRRSNNEQYF	TGTGCCAGCAGTGACAGACGGAGTAACAACGAGCAGTACTTC
TRBV19	TRBJ1-6	TRBD1	.	CASSLQGTTNSPLHF	TGTGCCAGTAGCCTACAGGGGACGACGAATTCACCCCTCCACTTT
TRBV5-1	TRBJ2-3	.	.	CASSLDAGHTDTQYF	TGCGCCAGCAGCTTGGACGCGGGGCACACAGATACGCAGTATTTT
TRBV7-3	TRBJ1-1	.	.	CASSLIGGPTEAFF	TGTGCCAGCAGCTTAATCGGCGGGCCCACTGAAGCTTTCTTT
TRBV6-5	TRBJ2-3	.	.	CASRGGSLLTDTQYF	TGTGCCAGCAGGGGCGGGTCCTTGTTAACAGATACGCAGTATTTT
TRBV7-2	TRBJ1-5	.	.	CASSLGLDSQGPQHF	TGTGCCAGCAGCTTAGGACTGGACAGCCAAGGGCCCCAGCATTTT
TRBV4-3	TRBJ1-1	TRBD1	.	CASSVDRTPLGAFF	TGCGCCAGCAGCGTGGACAGGACCCCCTTGGGCGCTTTCTTT
TRBV25-1	TRBJ1-2	.	.	CASSESVGGPYYGYTF	TGTGCCAGCAGTGAATCCGTGGGGGGGCCGTACTATGGCTACACCTTC
TRBV5-1	TRBJ1-6	TRBD1	.	CASSLETGDSPLHF	TGCGCCAGCAGCTTGGAGACAGGGGATTCACCCCTCCACTTT
TRBV28	TRBJ2-1	.	.	CASSLRAGGSNEQFF	TGTGCCAGCAGTTTAAGGGCAGGGGGGAGCAATGAGCAGTTCTTC
TRBV11-2	TRBJ2-7	TRBD2	.	CASSRGLAVYEQYF	TGTGCCAGCAGCCGGGGACTAGCGGTCTACGAGCAGTACTTC
TRBV4-3	TRBJ2-5	.	few	CASSQGLSRAQYF	TGCGCCAGCAGCCAAGGCCTATCCCGGGCCCAGTACTTC
TRBV5-4	TRBJ1-2	.	.	CASSLQVTFGGYTF	TGTGCCAGCAGCTTACAGGTTACCTTTGGTGGCTACACCTTC
TRBV5-1	TRBJ2-3	TRBD2	.	CASSQRGAADTQYF	TGCGCCAGCAGTCAGCGGGGGGCCGCAGATACGCAGTATTTT
TRBV30	TRBJ1-3	.	.	CAWSVKGSAGNTIYF	TGTGCCTGGAGTGTAAAGGGGTCGGCTGGAAACACCATATATTTT
TRBV7-2	TRBJ2-2	.	.	CASSLTASIGELFF	TGTGCCAGCAGCTTAACGGCTAGCATCGGGGAGCTGTTTTTT
TRBV29-1	TRBJ1-1	TRBD1	.	CSVNPGQANTEAFF	TGCAGCGTTAACCCGGGACAGGCGAACACTGAAGCTTTCTTT
TRBV5-6	TRBJ2-5	.	few	CASSLEFRRQETQYF	TGTGCCAGCAGCTTGGAGTTTCGCAGACAAGAGACCCAGTACTTC
TRBV10-2	TRBJ2-2	TRBD2	.	CATKDPGGTGELFF	TGCGCCACCAAGGATCCGGGGGGGACCGGGGAGCTGTTTTTT
TRBV9	TRBJ2-6	TRBD1	.	CASSPRQGRSGANVLTF	TGTGCCAGCAGCCCCCGACAGGGCAGGTCTGGGGCCAACGTCCTGACTTTC
TRBV28	TRBJ1-2	.	.	CASIGGNYGYTF	TGTGCCAGCATTGGGGGGAACTATGGCTACACCTTC
TRBV19	TRBJ1-5	.	.	CASSMTPNRDQPQHF	TGTGCCAGTAGTATGACCCCCAACAGGGATCAGCCCCAGCATTTT
TRBV2	TRBJ2-2	TRBD1	few	CASTSGGQGWWTGELFF	TGTGCCAGCACCTCTGGGGGACAGGGGTGGTGGACCGGGGAGCTGTTTTTT
TRBV29-1	TRBJ2-1	TRBD2	few	CSVSKLSGAVYNEQFF	TGCAGCGTGTCTAAGCTAAGCGGGGCCGTCTACAATGAGCAGTTCTTC
TRBV5-1	TRBJ2-1	TRBD1	.	CASSLGGAGGDEQFF	TGCGCCAGCAGCTTGGGTGGGGCAGGGGGCGATGAGCAGTTCTTC
TRBV15	TRBJ2-2	.	few	CATSRGNTGELFF	TGTGCCACCAGTCGGGGGAACACCGGGGAGCTGTTTTTT
TRBV10-3	TRBJ2-6	.	once	CAISESGGSGANVLTF	TGTGCCATCAGTGAGTCAGGGGGCTCTGGGGCCAACGTCCTGACTTTC
TRBV7-8	TRBJ2-3	.	.	CASSLERGTSTDTQYF	TGTGCCAGCAGCTTAGAACGGGGAACTAGCACAGATACGCAGTATTTT
TRBV29-1	TRBJ2-1	TRBD2	.	CSVGLAGGSYNEQFF	TGCAGCGTCGGATTAGCGGGGGGTTCCTACAATGAGCAGTTCTTC
TRBV6-2/TRBV6-3	TRBJ2-1	.	.	CASSSGGGGSLHNEQFF	TGTGCCAGCAGTTCTGGGGGCGGGGGCTCCCTCCACAATGAGCAGTTCTTC
TRBV4-3	TRBJ1-6	TRBD1	.	CASSQTRNRGRLSPLHF	TGCGCCAGCAGCCAAACCCGAAACAGGGGGCGCCTTTCACCCCTCCACTTT
TRBV6-4	TRBJ2-1	TRBD2	few	CASSDHLSGEVGEQFF	TGTGCCAGCAGTGACCATCTTAGCGGGGAGGTGGGTGAGCAGTTCTTC
TRBV6-5	TRBJ1-2	TRBD1	few	CASSWTGRGYTF	TGTGCCAGCAGTTGGACAGGGAGGGGCTACACCTTC
TRBV7-3	TRBJ2-3	TRBD2	once	CASSPSGGAEGGTQYF	TGTGCCAGCAGCCCTAGCGGGGGCGCGGAGGGGGGTACGCAGTATTTT
TRBV28	TRBJ2-7	TRBD2	.	CASTKLAGGSYEQYF	TGTGCCAGCACCAAACTAGCGGGGGGATCCTACGAGCAGTACTTC
TRBV18	TRBJ1-4	.	.	CASSPSATNEKLFF	TGTGCCAGCTCCCCGAGTGCAACTAATGAAAAACTGTTTTTT
TRBV4-3	TRBJ1-4	.	.	CASSQEGTGNEKLFF	TGCGCCAGCAGCCAGGAGGGGACGGGGAATGAAAAACTGTTTTTT
TRBV2	TRBJ2-3	.	.	CASSAGFGSGTDTQYF	TGTGCCAGCAGTGCAGGGTTTGGGTCGGGCACAGATACGCAGTATTTT
TRBV4-2	TRBJ2-5	TRBD1	few	CASSQEPRTGGGETQYF	TGTGCCAGCAGCCAAGAACCCCGGACAGGGGGCGGGGAGACCCAGTACTTC
TRBV3-1/TRBV3-2	TRBJ1-2	.	few	CASRGQTNYGYTF	TGTGCCAGCAGAGGACAAACTAACTATGGCTACACCTTC
TRBV19	TRBJ1-1	.	.	CASSIRQGTSTEAFF	TGTGCCAGTAGTATCCGGCAGGGGACAAGCACTGAAGCTTTCTTT
TRBV3-1/TRBV3-2	TRBJ2-2	.	.	CASGRTGELFF	TGTGCCAGCGGGAGGACCGGGGAGCTGTTTTTT
TRBV6-5	TRBJ1-2	TRBD1	.	CASSRGQGAGGYTF	TGTGCCAGCAGTAGGGGACAGGGGGCTGGTGGCTACACCTTC